A single sample gave rise to the 27 T cell receptor beta chains below, sequenced in a study of T cell responses to AZD1222 COVID-19 vaccine. Clones were sequenced by immunoSEQ multiplex PCR, and TCRdb holds only the in-frame ones, with some missing. The sample contains around 120,000 clones, 93% of which appear only once. Sequencing was performed on peripheral blood, taken 28 days after the second AZD1222 dose. These receptors were taken from an adult who received the AZD1222 COVID-19 vaccine.

The chain is built from TRBV5-1 and TRBJ2-3; TRBD1 matches at 12 bases. Germline V gives CDR1 SGHRS, CDR2 YFSETQ. With V trimmed by 1 base and J by 2 bases, 5 bases remained unmatched. The CDR3 is made up of 17 amino acids. CDR3 sequence: CASSLSGTGGFTDTQYF. CDR3 coding DNA: TGCGCCAGCAGCTTGAGCGGGACAGGGGGCTTCACAGATACGCAGTATTTT. The complete variable domain, with remaining parts taken from reference TRBV5-1 and TRBJ2-3, reads KAGVTQTPRYLIKTRGQQVTLSCSPISGHRSVSWYQQTPGQGLQFLFEYFSETQRNKGNFPGRFSGRQFSNSRSEMNVSTLELGDSALYLCASSLSGTGGFTDTQYFGPGTRLTVL.

This clone was seen just once. This chain joins TRBV3-1 (or the pseudogene TRBV3-2) and TRBJ1-5; D is possibly TRBD1 (5 bases). The CDR3 runs 16 residues. Per the germline V gene, CDR1 is LGHDT and CDR2 is YNNKEL (reference sequence). V was trimmed by 1 base and J by 1 base, leaving 11 bases between them. The CDR3: CASSQGTGESNQPQHF. The CDR3 bases are TGTGCCAGCAGCCAAGGGACGGGGGAGAGCAATCAGCCCCAGCATTTT.

This rearrangement joins TRBV5-4 to TRBJ2-4, with a tentative D call TRBD1 (5 bases). The CDR3 loop spans 15 amino acids. The germline V gene has CDR1 SGHNT and CDR2 YYREEE (reference sequence). V shed 4 bases and J shed 0 bases, with 11 bases lying between them. The CDR3 sequence: CASSNPTVAKNIQYF. CDR3 nucleotide sequence: TGTGCCAGCAGCAACCCGACAGTAGCCAAAAACATTCAGTACTTC.

The rearrangement links TRBV5-1 to TRBJ2-2, with 9 bases matching TRBD2. The CDR3 is made up of 16 amino acids. Unmatched junction bases numbered 10, after V lost 4 bases and J lost 6 bases. Germline V gene sequence: CDR1 SGHRS, CDR2 YFSETQ. CDR3 DNA sequence: TGCGCCAGCAGCCCCTTTAGCGGGAGCGTCGCCGGGGAGCTGTTTTTT. It yields the protein CASSPFSGSVAGELFF.

Details on this clone: The sample holds other DNA sequences that translate to the same CDR3. The V call is TRBV9, the J call TRBJ2-1, with D tentatively TRBD1 (5 bases). Trimming pared 0 bases from V and 4 bases from J, leaving 11 bases between. This CDR3 region has 15 residues. CDR1 and CDR2 (germline): SGDLS, YYNGEE. CDR3 coding DNA: TGTGCCAGCAGCGTAGGGCAGGGAACTTACAATGAGCAGTTCTTC. Translation: CASSVGQGTYNEQFF.

The chain has TRBV3-1 (or the pseudogene TRBV3-2) and TRBJ2-5; maybe TRBD1 (6 bases). CDR1 and CDR2 (germline): LGHDT, YNNKEL (reference sequence). The germline V and J ends were trimmed by 3 bases and 5 bases, with 19 bases remaining between them. The CDR3 loop spans 16 amino acids. CDR3 region: CASSHGTAGVRETQYF. The DNA for the CDR3 is TGTGCCAGCAGCCATGGGACGGCAGGGGTTAGGGAGACCCAGTACTTC.

This clone occurred a few times. The chain links TRBV7-9 to TRBJ1-1, with D maybe TRBD1 (5 bases). Trimming removed 5 bases at V and 2 bases at J, with 12 bases between. Germline CDR1 SEHNR, CDR2 FQNEAQ (reference sequence). This CDR3 comprises 14 residues. The CDR3 sequence: CASSIRQINTEAFF. Here the CDR3 DNA reads TGTGCCAGCAGCATTCGACAGATTAACACTGAAGCTTTCTTT.

This clone was detected once. The V call is TRBV15, the J call TRBJ2-3, with D unclear. This CDR3 region has 15 residues. The germline V gene encodes CDR1 LNHNV and CDR2 YYDKDF (reference sequence). Trimming left V 0 bases short and J 0 bases short, with 7 bases between. The CDR3 bases are TGTGCCACCAGCAGAGAGGCGGATAGCACAGATACGCAGTATTTT. Its protein product is CATSREADSTDTQYF.

This chain links TRBV30 with TRBJ2-7, with D possibly matching TRBD1 (5 bases). CDR3 length equals 13 residues. The V gene lost 2 bases and the J gene lost 3 bases, with 11 bases spanning the gap. CDR1 is GTSNPN and CDR2 is SVGIG in the germline V gene (reference sequence). In DNA, the CDR3 is TGTGCCTGGAGTACAGGTAGAGGCTACGAGCAGTACTTC. Translation: CAWSTGRGYEQYF.

The gene calls are TRBV18 and TRBJ2-7; TRBD1 aligns across 9 bases. Germline V gene sequence: CDR1 KGHSH, CDR2 LQKENI. Losses at the gene ends were 2 bases for V and 6 bases for J; bases not matched to a gene: 5. The CDR3 is 14 residues long. CDR3 DNA sequence: TGTGCCAGCTCACCATCCGGACAGGGGAGCGAGCAGTACTTC. Its translation is CASSPSGQGSEQYF.

V gene TRBV15 combines with J gene TRBJ2-5; TRBD2 might be the D (5 bases). CDR3 length: 14 amino acids. Germline-derived CDR1 and CDR2 are LNHNV and YYDKDF (reference sequence). Trimming cost V 1 base and J 1 base, with 7 bases left between them. The DNA for the CDR3 is TGTGCCACCAGCAGAGGAGGGTCCCAAGAGACCCAGTACTTC. This translates into CATSRGGSQETQYF. The full variable domain, completed using reference TRBV15 and TRBJ2-5, is DAMVIQNPRYQVTQFGKPVTLSCSQTLNHNVMYWYQQKSSQAPKLLFHYYDKDFNNEADTPDNFQSRRPNTSFCFLDIRSPGLGDTAMYLCATSRGGSQETQYFGPGTRLLVL.

This chain uses TRBV6-5 with TRBJ2-3, with D tentatively TRBD1 or TRBD2 (5 bases each). Germline V gene lookup returns CDR1 MNHEY and CDR2 SVGAGI. There are 13 residues in the CDR3. V was cut by 6 bases and J by 6 bases, with 13 bases left in between. The CDR3 here is CASRTTGGDTQYF. The CDR3 nucleotides read TGTGCCAGCAGGACTACAGGCGGTGATACGCAGTATTTT.

This clone appeared a single time. CDR3 sequence: CASSYSIQRGYTQYF. For the CDR3, the DNA is TGTGCCAGCAGTTACTCAATCCAGAGGGGTTATACGCAGTATTTT. The J gene is TRBJ2-3, the V gene TRBV6-2 or TRBV6-3; D possibly uses TRBD1 or TRBD2 (5 bases each). There are 15 residues in the CDR3. The germline V gene has CDR1 MNHEY and CDR2 SVGEGT. V gave up 0 bases and J gave up 7 bases, with 14 bases separating them.

V usage is TRBV18 and J usage is TRBJ1-1, with no clear D. With 2 bases removed from V and 0 bases from J, the gap between germline ends came to 7 bases. This CDR3 has 14 residues. Germline-derived CDR1 and CDR2 are KGHSH and LQKENI. The CDR3 spells CASSPEGLNTEAFF. Written as DNA, the CDR3 is TGTGCCAGCTCACCAGAGGGCCTGAACACTGAAGCTTTCTTT.

The gene calls are TRBV6-5 and TRBJ1-5, with no clear D. There are 14 residues in the CDR3. Per germline, CDR1 MNHEY and CDR2 SVGAGI. The V and J ends lost 0 bases and 3 bases respectively, with 6 bases between them. This CDR3 is CASSYSGINQPQHF. The CDR3 DNA sequence: TGTGCCAGCAGTTACTCAGGGATCAATCAGCCCCAGCATTTT.

This sequence joins TRBV6-5 and TRBJ1-2; D ambiguous. Germline-derived CDR1 and CDR2 are MNHEY and SVGAGI. V lost 0 bases, J lost 4 bases, and 12 bases lay in between. There are 15 residues in the CDR3. The DNA of the CDR3 is TGTGCCAGCAGTTACTCGAAAGTTTCGGGCTATGGCTACACCTTC. Encoded protein: CASSYSKVSGYGYTF.

The V gene is TRBV11-1, the J gene TRBJ1-2; D is unresolved. Trimming removed 5 bases from V and 0 bases from J, with 13 bases in between. This CDR3 contains 15 residues. Per germline, CDR1 SGHAT and CDR2 FQDESV (reference sequence). The CDR3 sequence is CASSPWEVTNYGYTF. The CDR3 coding sequence is TGTGCCAGCAGCCCTTGGGAGGTTACTAACTATGGCTACACCTTC. The full variable domain, completed using reference TRBV11-1 and TRBJ1-2, is EAEVAQSPRYKITEKSQAVAFWCDPISGHATLYWYRQILGQGPELLVQFQDESVVDDSQLPKDRFSAERLKGVDSTLKIQPAELGDSAMYLCASSPWEVTNYGYTFGSGTRLTVV.

V gene TRBV7-2 combines with J gene TRBJ2-7; 9 nucleotides align to TRBD2. CDR3 length: 15 residues. V trimming: 0 bases; J trimming: 7 bases; junction bases outside the gene matches: 7. Germline assignment: CDR1 SGHTA and CDR2 FQGNSA. CDR3: CASSLASSGDSEQYF. DNA for the CDR3: TGTGCCAGCAGCTTAGCTTCTAGCGGGGATAGTGAGCAGTACTTC.

The chain couples TRBV18 to TRBJ2-3; D may be TRBD2 (5 bases). Trimming pared 2 bases from V and 2 bases from J, leaving 11 bases between. From germline, CDR1 is KGHSH and CDR2 LQKENI. The length of the CDR3 is 15 residues. The CDR3 DNA reads TGTGCCAGCTCACCAGTTTCGGGGATCACAGATACGCAGTATTTT. Translated, it gives CASSPVSGITDTQYF.

The rearrangement links TRBV6-5 to TRBJ2-2; the D is unclear. The V gene lost 0 bases and the J gene lost 6 bases, with 8 bases spanning the gap. CDR3 length: 14 residues. The germline gives CDR1 MNHEY, CDR2 SVGAGI. The CDR3 protein is CASSYSRAPGELFF. CDR3 bases: TGTGCCAGCAGTTACTCCCGGGCGCCCGGGGAGCTGTTTTTT.

The chain uses TRBV19 and TRBJ1-4; TRBD1 matches at 7 bases. The CDR3 sequence is 16 residues long. The J segment lost 2 bases and the V segment lost 3 bases, leaving 6 bases of the junction unmatched. Germline V CDR1 and CDR2: LNHDA, SQIVND (reference sequence). The CDR3 bases are TGTGCCAGTAGTATCACCGGACAGGCCACTAATGAAAAACTGTTTTTT. This encodes CASSITGQATNEKLFF.

The CDR3 nucleotides are TGTGCCAGCAGTCCTCCAGCGGGTCGGACTGAAGCTTTCTTT. This encodes CASSPPAGRTEAFF. The chain joins TRBV28 to TRBJ1-1, with D unresolved. V dropped 5 bases and J dropped 5 bases, with 15 bases sitting between them. The CDR3 length is 14 residues. Germline V gene sequence: CDR1 MDHEN, CDR2 SYDVKM. Complete variable domain (other parts from reference TRBV28 and TRBJ1-1): DVKVTQSSRYLVKRTGEKVFLECVQDMDHENMFWYRQDPGLGLRLIYFSYDVKMKEKGDIPEGYSVSREKKERFSLILESASTNQTSMYLCASSPPAGRTEAFFGQGTRLTVV.

The V gene is TRBV12-3 or TRBV12-4, the J gene TRBJ2-1; no clear D. The ends were cut back, 8 bases at V and 8 bases at J, with 7 bases in the middle. The CDR3 spans 10 residues. CDR3 sequence: CASRRDEQFF. CDR3 DNA sequence: TGTGCCAGCCGGAGAGATGAGCAGTTCTTC.

This clone has just one count. The chain joins TRBV6-2 or TRBV6-3 to TRBJ2-1, with TRBD2 identical over 7 bases. The J segment lost 9 bases and the V segment lost 4 bases, leaving 12 bases of the junction unmatched. There are 15 residues in the CDR3. From germline, CDR1 is MNHEY and CDR2 SVGEGT. The CDR3 loop reads CASSSLAGGAGEQFF. CDR3 nucleotide sequence: TGTGCCAGCAGTTCATTAGCGGGCGGGGCAGGTGAGCAGTTCTTC.

The chain recombines TRBV2 with TRBJ1-6; TRBD1 aligns across 7 bases. The V and J ends lost 8 bases and 7 bases, in that order; junction bases with no gene match: 8. The CDR3 totals 14 residues. Germline V gene sequence: CDR1 SNHLY, CDR2 FYNNEI. CDR3 residues: CASVMDRLNSPLHF. Here the CDR3 DNA reads TGTGCCAGCGTTATGGACAGGCTAAATTCACCCCTCCACTTT.

The chain is built from TRBV29-1 and TRBJ2-7; maybe TRBD1 (5 bases). This CDR3 is built from 12 residues. V shed 4 bases and J shed 2 bases, with 9 bases lying between them. CDR1 is SQVTM and CDR2 is ANQGSEA in the germline V gene. This CDR3 is CSVGATAYEQYF. For the CDR3, the DNA is TGCAGCGTTGGCGCGACAGCCTACGAGCAGTACTTC.

V is TRBV28 and J is TRBJ1-1; D is uncertain. Germline V gene sequence: CDR1 MDHEN, CDR2 SYDVKM. Trimming left V 2 bases short and J 13 bases short, with 17 bases between. This CDR3 has 13 amino acids. CDR3 nucleotides: TGTGCCAGCAGTTTAGTACCGCCAACCCTCGTTTTCTTT. It codes for CASSLVPPTLVFF.